One sample yielded the 32 T cell receptor beta chains listed below, sequenced in a study of regulatory T cells in long-lasting Graves disease. Time point noted: newly diagnosed GD, antithyroid drugs for less than 3 months. Scientists built the TCR library using RNA that was extracted from PBMCs. TCR beta libraries were built with iRepertoire HTBI primers and Arm-PCR of CDR3 regions. Each CDR3 protein is one row after TCRdb ran MiXCR on the multiplex PCR reads. Of 350,000 to 550,000 distinct CDR3 sequences in the sample, approximately 14% are singletons; the top ten hold approximately 17%. This sample also belongs to another study, concerning T cells in Graves' hyperthyroidism and ophthalmopathy.

Sequencing was performed on peripheral blood mononuclear cells (PBMCs), taken at new diagnosis, from a patient treated with antithyroid drugs. The receptors originated from a woman aged 45 to 65 with Graves disease.

With regard to this clonotype: This clone may be a read error of a much larger clone one base away. The J gene is TRBJ1-1, the V gene TRBV25-1; D perhaps matches TRBD1 (5 bases). The V end was cut by 10 bases, the J end by 2 bases, with 17 bases between. Germline V lookup: CDR1 MGHDK, CDR2 SYGVNS. The CDR3 covers 14 residues. In DNA, the CDR3 is TGTGCCAACAGCCCGGGACGGGGTAACACTGAAGCTTTCTTT. Encoded protein: CANSPGRGNTEAFF.

This chain links TRBV5-1 with TRBJ2-1, with 14 bases fitting TRBD2. The germline gives CDR1 SGHRS, CDR2 YFSETQ. The V segment lost 6 bases and the J segment 9 bases; nucleotides outside the gene matches: 11. The CDR3 is made up of 16 amino acids. This chain's CDR3 is CASNRPGLAGVFEQFF. The CDR3 DNA follows: TGCGCCAGCAACAGACCGGGACTAGCGGGAGTATTTGAGCAGTTCTTC.

For this clonotype: A much larger clone lies one base from this, so it may be a read error. J is TRBJ2-5 and V is TRBV28; 9 bases match TRBD1. V gave up 6 bases and J gave up 11 bases; unmatched junction bases: 16. The CDR3 loop spans 15 amino acids. Germline V gene lookup returns CDR1 MDHEN and CDR2 SYDVKM. The CDR3 DNA follows: TGTGCCAGCAGCGCGGACAGGGGCTTCGGCAATGAGCAGTACTTC. Amino acids: CASSADRGFGNEQYF.

This clonotype was seen at least ten times. This rearrangement joins TRBV12-3 or TRBV12-4 to TRBJ1-4; TRBD1 is a possible D gene (5 bases). V gave up 1 base and J gave up 7 bases, with 10 bases separating them. This CDR3 region has 14 residues. CDR3 sequence (DNA): TGTGCCAGCAGTTTAGGGGGCAGCGTTGAAAAACTGTTTTTT. As protein: CASSLGGSVEKLFF.

This clonotype was detected ten times or more. The chain uses TRBV11-2 and TRBJ2-5; TRBD2 matches at 13 bases. The CDR3 loop spans 18 amino acids. The J segment lost 5 bases and the V segment lost 2 bases, leaving 11 bases of the junction unmatched. CDR1 SGHAT and CDR2 FQNNGV come from the germline V gene. This CDR3 reads CASSLSGLAGSWSETQYF. For the CDR3, the DNA is TGTGCCAGCAGCTTATCGGGACTAGCGGGGAGCTGGTCGGAGACCCAGTACTTC. Looking up the rest from reference TRBV11-2 and TRBJ2-5 gives the full variable domain: EAGVAQSPRYKIIEKRQSVAFWCNPISGHATLYWYQQILGQGPKLLIQFQNNGVVDDSQLPKDRFSAERLKGVDSTLKIQPAKLEDSAVYLCASSLSGLAGSWSETQYFGPGTRLLVL.

The chain carries TRBV10-3 and TRBJ1-1; TRBD1 aligns across 9 bases. Germline V gives CDR1 ENHRY, CDR2 SYGVKD. CDR3 length: 15 residues. V shed 5 bases and J 4 bases; nucleotides not matched to a gene: 8. For the CDR3, the DNA is TGTGCCATCAGTCCACAGGGGGCGTTGAGCACTGAAGCTTTCTTT. Translation gives CAISPQGALSTEAFF.

The sample holds many counts of this clonotype. The rearrangement uses TRBV28 and TRBJ2-1; D is perhaps TRBD2 (5 bases). Germline lookup yields CDR1 MDHEN and CDR2 SYDVKM. The CDR3 covers 17 residues. Trimming shortened V by 3 bases and J by 0 bases, and 15 bases separated the two germline ends. DNA of the CDR3: TGTGCCAGCAGTTTGATTGCGGGCCTCGGCTCCTACAATGAGCAGTTCTTC. Protein sequence: CASSLIAGLGSYNEQFF.

The chain joins TRBV28 to TRBJ2-7; the match to TRBD1 covers 11 bases. CDR3 size: 14 residues. The ends lost 6 bases at V and 2 bases at J; junction bases unmatched: 3. CDR1 and CDR2 (germline): MDHEN, SYDVKM. The CDR3 is CASRAGQGAYEQYF. Here the CDR3 DNA reads TGTGCCAGCAGGGCGGGACAGGGGGCCTACGAGCAGTACTTC.

This clonotype was picked up a small number of times. The chain carries TRBV3-1 and TRBJ2-5; TRBD2 aligns across 7 bases. The germline V gene encodes CDR1 LGHDT and CDR2 YNNKEL (reference sequence). The CDR3 sequence is 14 residues long. V lost 5 bases and J lost 3; bases outside the gene matches: 6. The DNA of the CDR3 is TGTGCCAGCAGCGGACCTGGGACTAAAGAGACCCAGTACTTC. Translated: CASSGPGTKETQYF.

This clonotype was counted ten times or more. The CDR3 DNA is TGTGCCAGCAGCCAAGTTACGGGAGCGAAAGATACGCAGTATTTT. Translated, it gives CASSQVTGAKDTQYF. The V gene is TRBV3-1, the J gene TRBJ2-3, with D possibly being TRBD2 (6 bases). The CDR3 sequence is 15 residues long. Trimming pared 1 base from V and 5 bases from J, leaving 13 bases between. Germline assignment: CDR1 LGHDT and CDR2 YNNKEL (reference sequence).

This clonotype came up a few times. The chain carries TRBV20-1 and TRBJ2-7, with TRBD2 as a possible D gene (6 bases). CDR1 and CDR2 from the germline V gene are DFQATT and SNEGSKA (reference sequence). The CDR3 length is 14 residues. Trimming removed 6 bases at V and 1 base at J, with 16 bases between. CDR3 sequence: CSAPTSRRSYEQYF. CDR3 DNA sequence: TGCAGTGCGCCGACTAGTCGGCGTTCCTACGAGCAGTACTTC.

In its sample, this clonotype was seen many times. The V gene is TRBV27, the J gene TRBJ2-1; TRBD2 aligns across 16 bases. The V gene end was trimmed by 6 bases and the J gene end by 5 bases; junction bases not matched to a gene: 4. The CDR3 covers 16 residues. Germline CDR1 MNHEY, CDR2 SMNVEV (reference sequence). For the CDR3, the DNA is TGTGCCAGCAGCACCGGGACTAGCGGGAGGGACAATGAGCAGTTCTTC. Its translation is CASSTGTSGRDNEQFF.

This clonotype came up many times. The rearrangement links TRBV2 to TRBJ1-5; D call uncertain. V lost 6 bases to trimming and J lost 2 bases, with 11 bases between them. CDR1 and CDR2 (germline): SNHLY, FYNNEI. The CDR3 sequence is 14 residues long. CDR3 in amino acids: CASSPGNGNQPQHF. The DNA of the CDR3 is TGTGCCAGCAGCCCAGGTAACGGCAATCAGCCCCAGCATTTT. Full variable domain (missing parts from reference TRBV2 and TRBJ1-5): EPEVTQTPSHQVTQMGQEVILRCVPISNHLYFYWYRQILGQKVEFLVSFYNNEISEKSEIFDDQFSVERPDGSNFTLKIRSTKLEDSAMYFCASSPGNGNQPQHFGDGTRLSIL.

This clonotype has a count of ten or more. The J gene is TRBJ2-7, the V gene TRBV9, with 7 positions matching TRBD2. CDR1 is SGDLS, CDR2 YYNGEE, per germline. Losses at the gene ends were 0 bases for V and 3 bases for J; bases not matched to a gene: 9. This CDR3 has 16 amino acids. CDR3: CASSVGGGAEGYEQYF. CDR3 sequence (DNA): TGTGCCAGCAGCGTAGGGGGGGGAGCGGAAGGCTACGAGCAGTACTTC.

The V and J genes are TRBV28 and TRBJ2-1, with 8 positions matching TRBD2. Germline CDR1 reads MDHEN; CDR2 reads SYDVKM. This CDR3 has 15 residues. V dropped 5 bases and J dropped 7; count of bases not matched to a gene: 10. The CDR3 bases are TGTGCCAGCAGTCGTCCCGGGAGGGCCGTAAATGAGCAGTTCTTC. This gives the protein CASSRPGRAVNEQFF.

V gene TRBV6-1 combines with J gene TRBJ2-5, with 13 nucleotides matching TRBD2. Germline-derived CDR1 and CDR2 are MNHNS and SASEGT. With 7 bases clipped from V and 0 bases from J, the junction kept 5 bases outside the gene matches. This CDR3 comprises 16 residues. The CDR3 spells CASIMTSGGNQETQYF. In DNA form, the CDR3 reads TGTGCCAGCATTATGACTAGCGGGGGGAACCAAGAGACCCAGTACTTC.

This clonotype came up many times. This sequence joins TRBV28 and TRBJ2-1; D is ambiguous. Looked up from germline, CDR1 is MDHEN and CDR2 is SYDVKM. The CDR3 runs to 13 residues. Deletions cut 6 bases from V and 7 bases from J, with 13 bases between. The DNA for the CDR3 is TGTGCCAGCAGCCGCCGGGTCTTAAATGAGCAGTTCTTC. Amino acid sequence: CASSRRVLNEQFF. The complete variable domain, with remaining parts taken from reference TRBV28 and TRBJ2-1, reads DVKVTQSSRYLVKRTGEKVFLECVQDMDHENMFWYRQDPGLGLRLIYFSYDVKMKEKGDIPEGYSVSREKKERFSLILESASTNQTSMYLCASSRRVLNEQFFGPGTRLTVL.

Turning to this clonotype: This may arise from a read error, as a much more abundant clone is one base away. CDR3 loop: CASSLGRDSCNSPLHF. The CDR3 DNA follows: TGTGCCAGCAGCCTAGGGCGGGACTCCTGTAATTCACCCCTCCACTTT. This sequence joins TRBV14 and TRBJ1-6, with a possible D match to TRBD1 (5 bases). CDR3 length equals 16 residues. Germline CDR1 reads SGHDN; CDR2 reads FVKESK.

This clonotype has more than one count but fewer than ten. This sequence may be a read error, since a much larger clone differs from it by one base. J is TRBJ2-1 and V is TRBV2; D remains unclear. The germline V gene encodes CDR1 SNHLY and CDR2 FYNNEI. This CDR3 is built from 15 residues. Trimming cost V 0 bases and J 2 bases, with 8 bases left between them. CDR3 in amino acids: CASSEAQSTYNEQFF. The CDR3 region has the DNA TGTGCCAGCAGTGAAGCGCAGAGCACCTACAATGAGCAGTTCTTC.

The sample holds a few counts of this clonotype. V and J are TRBV5-6 and TRBJ2-7, with D hard to call. The CDR3 spans 13 residues. Deletions cut 5 bases from V and 3 bases from J, with 12 bases between. Per the germline V gene, CDR1 is SGHDT and CDR2 is YYEEEE. CDR3 nucleotides: TGTGCCAGCAGATCCGGAACTCGCTACGAGCAGTACTTC. This translates into CASRSGTRYEQYF.

This clonotype was recorded at least ten times. The rearrangement links TRBV7-2 to TRBJ2-3; the match to TRBD2 covers 10 bases. V lost 5 bases and J lost 2; bases outside the gene matches: 7. Germline V lookup: CDR1 SGHTA, CDR2 FQGNSA. CDR3 length equals 16 residues. DNA for the CDR3: TGTGCCAGCAGCGCTAGACTAGCGGGTTCCACAGATACGCAGTATTTT. It is translated as CASSARLAGSTDTQYF.

This clonotype was observed a few times. This chain connects TRBV10-3 to TRBJ1-1; D possibly corresponds to TRBD1 (5 bases). Trimming shortened V by 6 bases and J by 8 bases, and 13 bases separated the two germline ends. The CDR3 length is 12 residues. Germline V CDR1 and CDR2: ENHRY, SYGVKD. CDR3 DNA sequence: TGTGCCATCAGGGGGACGGAAGGGGAAGCTTTCTTT. This sequence encodes CAIRGTEGEAFF.

This sequence joins TRBV3-1 and TRBJ2-1; 7 bases are a match to TRBD1. The CDR3 has 20 amino acids. The J segment lost 0 bases and the V segment lost 4 bases, leaving 18 bases of the junction unmatched. The germline CDR1 and CDR2 sequences are LGHDT and YNNKEL (reference sequence). The CDR3 reads CASSRPTGSAKINSYNEQFF. The CDR3 bases are TGTGCCAGCAGCCGCCCGACAGGGTCGGCCAAAATCAACTCCTACAATGAGCAGTTCTTC.

This clonotype was seen repeatedly, ten times or more. The chain links TRBV28 to TRBJ2-1; 7 positions agree with TRBD1. Germline loops: CDR1 MDHEN, CDR2 SYDVKM. With 7 bases clipped from V and 2 bases from J, the junction kept 8 bases outside the gene matches. The CDR3 spans 15 residues. In DNA form, the CDR3 reads TGTGCCAGCAATAGAGTCCAGGGGGCCTACAATGAGCAGTTCTTC. This encodes CASNRVQGAYNEQFF.

This clonotype was counted a few times. The chain joins TRBV7-8 to TRBJ1-4; tentatively, D is TRBD1 (5 bases). The germline gives CDR1 SGHVS, CDR2 FQNEAQ. V lost 6 bases to trimming and J lost 3 bases, with 17 bases between them. The CDR3 runs 16 residues. The DNA for the CDR3 is TGTGCCAGCAGTATTAGGTTAGGGGCTGCTAATGAAAAACTGTTTTTT. Translated, it gives CASSIRLGAANEKLFF.

This clonotype was counted many times. The V gene is TRBV10-1, the J gene TRBJ2-7; D uncertain. There are 16 residues in the CDR3. Germline CDR1 and CDR2: WNHNN and SYGVQD (reference sequence). Trimming took 3 bases from V and 4 from J, leaving 19 bases between them. The CDR3 spells CASSDRWSGGRYEQYF. The CDR3 nucleotides are TGCGCCAGCAGTGATAGGTGGTCAGGCGGTAGGTACGAGCAGTACTTC.

This clonotype has a handful of counts. The gene calls are TRBV6-2 or TRBV6-3 and TRBJ2-7; the D gene is possibly TRBD2 (7 bases). CDR1 MNHEY and CDR2 SVGEGT come from the germline V gene. The CDR3 is 16 residues long. Between the trimmed V and J ends, which lost 2 bases and 4 bases, there was a span of 18 bases. The CDR3 protein is CASSYGGGAEIYEQYF. For the CDR3, the DNA is TGTGCCAGCAGTTACGGGGGGGGCGCGGAGATTTACGAGCAGTACTTC.

This clonotype was seen only a few times. Sequence at one end of the junction differs from germline and may be a read error. The V call is TRBV7-3, the J call TRBJ1-1; D not certain. Per germline, CDR1 SGHTA and CDR2 FQGTGA. The CDR3 length is 13 residues. Here the CDR3 reads CANSLNTNTEAFF. The CDR3 bases are TGTGCCAACAGCTTAAACACGAACACTGAAGCTTTCTTT.

This clonotype was seen at least ten times. V usage is TRBV20-1 and J usage is TRBJ2-1; tentatively, D is TRBD2 (6 bases). CDR3 length: 14 amino acids. Germline values: CDR1 DFQATT, CDR2 SNEGSKA (reference sequence). V dropped 5 bases and J dropped 0 bases, with 11 bases sitting between them. CDR3 region: CSAWDGSSYNEQFF. CDR3 coding DNA: TGCAGTGCTTGGGACGGGAGCTCCTACAATGAGCAGTTCTTC.

Comment on this clonotype: The germline gene is not matched at one end of the junction; a read error may be the cause. This chain connects TRBV19 to TRBJ1-5; the D gene is possibly TRBD1 (5 bases). From germline, CDR1 is LNHDA and CDR2 SQIVND (reference sequence). The CDR3 consists of 18 residues. Here the CDR3 reads CASTYGRVGTYSNQHQHF. CDR3 nucleotide sequence: TGTGCCAGTACGTACGGCAGGGTGGGGACTTATAGCAATCAGCACCAGCATTTT.

This clonotype has more than one count but fewer than ten. The V and J genes are TRBV7-9 and TRBJ1-1; maybe TRBD1 (5 bases). V dropped 0 bases and J dropped 3 bases, with 8 bases sitting between them. Germline loops: CDR1 SEHNR, CDR2 FQNEAQ (reference sequence). The CDR3 covers 14 residues. The CDR3 DNA follows: TGTGCCAGCAGCTTAGCTGTGGGGGACACTGAAGCTTTCTTT. This gives the protein CASSLAVGDTEAFF.

This clonotype has ten or more counts. The V and J genes are TRBV20-1 and TRBJ1-1; possible D gene TRBD1, 5 bases. Deletions cut 3 bases from V and 6 bases from J, with 8 bases between. Germline values: CDR1 DFQATT, CDR2 SNEGSKA (reference sequence). CDR3 length: 11 amino acids. CDR3: CSASGTPEAFF. DNA for the CDR3: TGCAGTGCTAGCGGGACCCCTGAAGCTTTCTTT.